Detailed here is one T cell receptor beta chain. Antigen specificity is unknown. The data were taken from a study of Ad26.COV2.S vaccination and SARS-CoV-2 variants. The study, taken as a whole, reports: Vaccine recipients and placebo recipients showed similar non-spike TCR breadth.

Treatment noted: approximately 18 received Ad26.COV2.S at low or high dose, single or two shots; about 5 received placebo; per-sample allocation not given. Sampling occurred on day 63 after the first vaccine or placebo injection. An 18-55-year-old adult in Boston served as donor. The method was immunoSEQ multiplex PCR; TCRdb's version includes in-frame clones alone and lacks a portion of them. The sample has hundreds of thousands of clones, 89% seen once. The origin of this receptor is a person aged 18-65 years who received the Ad26.COV2.S COVID-19 vaccine or a placebo. Source: peripheral blood, taken in a trial of Ad26.COV2.S vaccine versus placebo.

The CDR3 sequence: CATSDPGKPASTDTQYF. CDR3 nucleotide sequence: TGTGCCACCAGTGATCCAGGCAAGCCCGCTAGCACAGATACGCAGTATTTT. The chain uses TRBV24-1 and TRBJ2-3; the D is unclear. There are 17 residues in the CDR3. V was clipped by 3 bases and J by 0 bases, with 15 bases between them. Germline-derived CDR1 and CDR2 are KGHDR and SFDVKD.